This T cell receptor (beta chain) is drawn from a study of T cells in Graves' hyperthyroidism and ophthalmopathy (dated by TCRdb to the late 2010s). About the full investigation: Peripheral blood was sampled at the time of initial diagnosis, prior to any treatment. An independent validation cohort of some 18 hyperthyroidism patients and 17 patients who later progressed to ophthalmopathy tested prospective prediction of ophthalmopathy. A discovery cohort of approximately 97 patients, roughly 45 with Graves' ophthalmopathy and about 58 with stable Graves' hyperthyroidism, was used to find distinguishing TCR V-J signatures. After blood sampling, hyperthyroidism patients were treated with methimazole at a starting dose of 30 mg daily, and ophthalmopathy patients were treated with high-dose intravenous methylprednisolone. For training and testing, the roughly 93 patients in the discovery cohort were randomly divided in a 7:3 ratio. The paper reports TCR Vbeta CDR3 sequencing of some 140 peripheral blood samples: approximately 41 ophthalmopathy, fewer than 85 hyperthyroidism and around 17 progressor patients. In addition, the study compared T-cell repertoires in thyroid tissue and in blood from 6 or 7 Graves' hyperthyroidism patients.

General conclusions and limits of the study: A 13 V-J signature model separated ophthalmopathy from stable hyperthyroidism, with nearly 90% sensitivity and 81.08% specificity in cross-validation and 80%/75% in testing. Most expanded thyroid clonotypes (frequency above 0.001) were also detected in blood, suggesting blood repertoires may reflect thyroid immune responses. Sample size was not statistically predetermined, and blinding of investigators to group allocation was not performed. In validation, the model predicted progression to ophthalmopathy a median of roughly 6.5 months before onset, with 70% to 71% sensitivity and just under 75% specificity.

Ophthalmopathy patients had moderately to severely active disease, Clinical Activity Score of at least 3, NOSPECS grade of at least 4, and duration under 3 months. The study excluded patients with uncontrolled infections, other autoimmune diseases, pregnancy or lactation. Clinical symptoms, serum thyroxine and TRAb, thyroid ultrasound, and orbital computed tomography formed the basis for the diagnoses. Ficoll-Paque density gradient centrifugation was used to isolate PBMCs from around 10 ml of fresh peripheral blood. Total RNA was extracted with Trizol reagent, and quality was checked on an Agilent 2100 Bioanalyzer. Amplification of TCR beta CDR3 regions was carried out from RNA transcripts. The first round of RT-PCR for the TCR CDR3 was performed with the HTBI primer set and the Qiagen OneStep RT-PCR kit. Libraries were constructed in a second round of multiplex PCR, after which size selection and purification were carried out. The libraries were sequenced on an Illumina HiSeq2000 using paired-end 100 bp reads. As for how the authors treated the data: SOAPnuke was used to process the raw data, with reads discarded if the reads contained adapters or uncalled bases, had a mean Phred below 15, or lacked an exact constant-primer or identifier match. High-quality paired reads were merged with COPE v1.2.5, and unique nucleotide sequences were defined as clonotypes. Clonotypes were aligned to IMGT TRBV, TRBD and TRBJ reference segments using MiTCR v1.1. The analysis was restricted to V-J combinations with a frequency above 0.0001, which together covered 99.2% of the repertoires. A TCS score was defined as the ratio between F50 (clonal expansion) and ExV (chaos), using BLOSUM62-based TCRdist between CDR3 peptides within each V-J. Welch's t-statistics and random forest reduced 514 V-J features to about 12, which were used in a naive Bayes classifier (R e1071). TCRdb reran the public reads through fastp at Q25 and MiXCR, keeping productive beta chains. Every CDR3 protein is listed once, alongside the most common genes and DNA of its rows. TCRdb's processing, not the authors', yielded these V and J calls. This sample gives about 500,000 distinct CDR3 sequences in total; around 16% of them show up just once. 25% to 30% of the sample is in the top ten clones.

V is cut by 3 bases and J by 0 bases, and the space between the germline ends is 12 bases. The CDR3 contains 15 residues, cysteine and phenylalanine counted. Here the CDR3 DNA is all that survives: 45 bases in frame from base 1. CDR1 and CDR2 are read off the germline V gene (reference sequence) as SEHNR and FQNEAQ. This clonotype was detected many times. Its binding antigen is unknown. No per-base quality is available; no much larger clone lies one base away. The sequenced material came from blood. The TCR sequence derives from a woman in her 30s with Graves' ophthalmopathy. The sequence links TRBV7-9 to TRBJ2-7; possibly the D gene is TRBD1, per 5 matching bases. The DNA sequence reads TGTGCCAGCAGCTTTGCAGGGCTCAGCTCCTACGAGCAGTACTTC. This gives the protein CASSFAGLSSYEQYF.